This TCR beta chain was retrieved from a study of blood T cell repertoires in COVID-19 (TCRdb year 2020). A note on the overall study: Samples covering the acute and convalescent phases of COVID-19 were provided by collaborators in the United States, Italy and Spain. Samples were obtained from the ongoing ImmuneRACE study (first 160 participants) and from 1,000 to 1,500 subjects provided by 6 global collaborators. Subjects who had been exposed to COVID-19, were actively infected with it, or had recovered from it provided the deeply sampled blood TCRbeta repertoires that made up the dataset. The repertoires were released in a freely available public database meant as a resource for research on the immune response to SARS-CoV-2. The sample metadata nearly always contained a de-identified subject ID, COVID-19 status, age in years and sex. Where HLA class I and class II types were available, the types were taken from metadata supplied by the sample provider, not from assay-based typing. The material from the prospective study consisted of cDNA or gDNA derived from T cells, B-cell-depleted T cells, or PBMCs.

To note about this clone: Its antigen remains unidentified. No much larger clone exists at a distance of one base, and base qualities are not known.

At one collaborating source in Seattle, patients were enrolled during active infection and were followed longitudinally through the course of disease. Whole blood was collected in K2EDTA tubes by collaborating institutions according to the institutions' own protocols. For TCRbeta analysis, collaborators shipped samples as frozen whole blood, isolated PBMCs, or DNA extracted from either of those sample types. The CDR3 measures 14 amino acids from cysteine to phenylalanine. Just CDR3 DNA is preserved here, 42 bases in frame from base 1. V is pared back by 6 bases and J by 5 bases, with 16 bases lying between the germline termini. The germline V gene gives CDR1 as MDHEN and CDR2 as SYDVKM. TCRbeta CDR3 regions were amplified from genomic DNA using the immunoSEQ Assay, a bias-controlled multiplex PCR. The authors' pipeline ran thus. The number of nucleated cells in each sample was estimated from the amplification of reference gene primers within the assay. To quantify the absolute abundance of each unique TCRbeta CDR3 rearrangement, sequence reads were collapsed and filtered. For each sample, productive Simpson clonality was calculated as the square root of Simpson's diversity index over productive rearrangements. TCRdb's version of the immuneACCESS table is confined to in-frame rearrangements and falls short of the full clone set. An unresolved V gene accounts for under half of the shortfall where checked; the remainder is of unknown origin. The D gene and trimming were derived from the DNA, and the V and J assignments and clone size from that table. The table for this sample lists about 270,000 clones; around 86% of them were counted only once. Approximately 6% of the sample is held by the ten biggest clonotypes.

The study at large found these results: How much clinical and demographic metadata was included differed by source and by participant, and the metadata was provided uncurated.

Sequencing was carried out using peripheral blood. The receptor chain draws on TRBV28 and TRBJ1-1; the D gene identity is not certain. This TCR derives from a woman aged 80 or over with COVID-19, enrolled during active disease. In nucleotide form, the sequence is TGTGCCAGCAGCCGGTCGGGAGGGTGGACTGAAGCTTTCTTT. It translates as CASSRSGGWTEAFF. With the rest looked up from the reference TRBV28 and TRBJ1-1 genes rather than sequenced, the full variable domain is DVKVTQSSRYLVKRTGEKVFLECVQDMDHENMFWYRQDPGLGLRLIYFSYDVKMKEKGDIPEGYSVSREKKERFSLILESASTNQTSMYLCASSRSGGWTEAFFGQGTRLTVV.